The rows below give T cell receptor beta chains drawn from one sample of a study of cytomegalovirus exposure and HLA in healthy donors. The data were produced by immunoSEQ multiplex PCR, yet TCRdb's version contains in-frame clones alone and is incomplete. The profile covers over 110,000 clones, with roughly three quarters appearing a single time and about 0.97% taken by the ten largest. The sample was PBMCs. These receptors came from a man younger than 30 in good health and CMV-seronegative. CDR3s include the opening cysteine and the closing phenylalanine or tryptophan.

J gene	V gene	CDR3 protein
TRBJ1-4	TRBV19	CASSIDRQGNEKLFF
TRBJ1-1	TRBV6-4	CASSPSPGNTEAFF
TRBJ2-3	TRBV7-9	CASPLPLGATDTQYF
TRBJ1-3	TRBV11-2	CASSLKSGTGNTIYF
TRBJ1-5	TRBV19	CASSVQGAPSNQPQHF
TRBJ2-1	TRBV7-3	CASSLGGSGGAYEQFF
TRBJ2-3	TRBV5-1	CASSKAGDSSTDTQYF
TRBJ2-7	TRBV27	CATGPEAPYEQYF
TRBJ2-7	TRBV7-9	CASSLAPPGEQYF
TRBJ2-5	TRBV15	CATSRVGNSPDF
TRBJ2-2	TRBV7-7	CASSLSPTGELFF
TRBJ1-5	TRBV30	CAWSVTTYSNQPQHF
TRBJ1-4	TRBV25-1	CASNRNSNEKLFF